The TCR beta chain under discussion was sequenced for a study of T cell changes during pregnancy in multiple sclerosis. Clones were read by immunoSEQ multiplex PCR, and TCRdb kept only the in-frame ones, dropping some. The sample records about 36,000 clones, 92% being singletons. Germline loops: CDR1 MNHNS, CDR2 SASEGT. Trimming took 4 bases from V and 1 from J; bases not matched to a gene: 7. The CDR3 spans 16 residues. The chain links TRBV6-1 to TRBJ2-3; 8 positions agree with TRBD2. This sample comprised CD4+ T cells from peripheral blood mononuclear cells, obtained after pregnancy. The receptor was derived from a female donor with multiple sclerosis, enrolled in a pregnancy study. CDR3 sequence (DNA): TGTGCCAGCAGTGGGGTCTGGCGGGGGGGCACAGATACGCAGTATTTT. It yields the protein CASSGVWRGGTDTQYF.